This T cell receptor (beta chain) was observed in a study of T-cell memory formation after mild COVID-19 (dated by TCRdb to 2020 to 2023). Notes on the research overall: TCR sequence clusters from the two donors were found to be largely donor specific. Longitudinal TCRalpha and TCRbeta repertoire sequencing tracked T-cell clones expanding and contracting after mild COVID-19 in two donors. The cohort was made up of two young adult volunteers, one female and one male, who were previously healthy.

Reading the germline V gene gives CDR1 SGHTA and CDR2 FQGNSA. The CDR3 spans 13 residues, from the cysteine through the phenylalanine. The entry retains the CDR3 DNA only, 39 bases that are in frame from base 1. V is trimmed back by 5 bases and J by 8 bases, and the junction contains 8 bases that no gene match accounts for. This clonotype occurred a few times. The clone's antigen remains unknown. Per-base qualities were not stored, and no clone one base away is much larger. Ficoll-Paque density gradient centrifugation was used to isolate PBMCs. Here is what the overall study found, with its caveats: Contracting CD4+ clones turned up mainly in the CM and EM memory subsets, whereas EMRA was where CD8+ clones were enriched. The detection of some responding clones in pre-infection memory suggests that pre-existing cross-reactive memory T cells joined the SARS-CoV-2 response. Clones contracting from day 15 to 85 had balanced CD4/CD8 phenotypes, while a second wave expanding from day 15 to 37 was biased towards CD4+. SARS-CoV-2 specificity was not confirmed for the second-wave clones peaking on day 37. Only a couple of mild cases were covered by the study, and larger cohorts that include severe cases with pre-infection samples were considered necessary.

For sequencing, an Illumina NovaSeq 6000 was employed. Using 5'RACE with constant-segment primers, TCRalpha and TCRbeta cDNA libraries were constructed, with sample barcodes and unique molecular identifiers added in the process. Trizol reagent was used to extract RNA from every sample. The libraries were amplified in two PCR steps, and the second step added a second sample barcode and Illumina TruSeq adapters. Sequencing of the libraries was done on an Illumina NovaSeq, producing 2 x 150 bp paired-end reads. The source study handled its data this way. Reads were demultiplexed and collapsed into UMI-guided consensus sequences with migec v1.2.7. Using mixcr v2.1.11, UMI consensuses were aligned to TRA and TRB V and J templates and then assembled into clonotypes. A clonotype was counted as expanded or contracted only when both edgeR and NoisET called the clonotype significant, with the noise models trained on biological replicates. For edgeR calls, the thresholds were a false discovery rate-adjusted p below 0.01 and a log2 fold-change of 1. PCA with hierarchical clustering of max-normalized trajectories of the 1000 most abundant clonotypes was used as exploratory dynamics analysis. The CD4 or CD8 phenotype of responding clones was assigned using the separately sequenced CD4+ and CD8+ repertoires. The public reads were run again by TCRdb, first through fastp at Q25 and then through MiXCR, and only productive beta chains were kept. Records with the same CDR3 protein are collapsed into one entry carrying the most frequent genes and DNA. The V and J calls follow TCRdb's processing rather than the paper's. The sample contains under 450,000 distinct CDR3 sequences, around 20% of them found a single time. The ten largest clones represent around 23% of the sample.

The V and J segments used are TRBV7-2 and TRBJ1-2; 7 of the junction bases match TRBD1. This receptor was obtained from a man younger than 30 who had mild COVID-19 (a few samples of this study predate the infection). The sample titles of this study are shuffled in the database, so cell type and time point are left out; the donor was told from shared clones. Sequenced input: PBMCs or a T cell subset sorted from them (not recorded which). The DNA sequence is TGTGCCAGCAGCAAGACAGGGCGGGAAGGCTACACCTTC. Its amino acids are CASSKTGREGYTF.